The next 19 T cell receptor beta chains were all read from a single sample in a study of T cells after yellow fever vaccination. In TCRdb, the 5' RACE reads were re-called with MiXCR into one record per CDR3 protein. The table has some 290,000 distinct CDR3 sequences, around 11% seen once. Sequenced material: CD4+ T cells sorted from PBMCs, taken 45 days after the yellow fever booster vaccination. The receptors stem from a man between 18 and 35 years old who received the YFV17D yellow fever vaccine.

The chain recombines TRBV7-2 with TRBJ2-4; a weak D match, TRBD1 (7 bases). V lost 1 base to trimming and J lost 7 bases, with 14 bases between them. This CDR3 spans 15 amino acids. Germline-derived CDR1 and CDR2 are SGHTA and FQGNSA. This CDR3 reads CASSLGPRGVNIQYF. In nucleotides, the CDR3 is TGTGCCAGCAGCTTAGGTCCCAGGGGGGTCAACATTCAGTACTTC.

This clonotype was counted a few times. The V gene is TRBV7-9, the J gene TRBJ1-1, with a weak D call TRBD1 (5 bases). Trimming stripped 1 base from V and 4 bases from J, with 10 bases between. Germline CDR1 reads SEHNR; CDR2 reads FQNEAQ (reference sequence). The CDR3 consists of 14 residues. The DNA of the CDR3 is TGTGCCAGCAGCTTAGTGGAGGGGAGCACTGAAGCTTTCTTT. Its protein product is CASSLVEGSTEAFF.

The J gene is TRBJ2-7, the V gene TRBV5-6; D is possibly TRBD1 (5 bases). Germline CDR1 SGHDT, CDR2 YYEEEE. The CDR3 totals 12 residues. V was clipped by 4 bases and J by 4 bases, with 9 bases between them. This chain's CDR3 is CASSKQEYEQYF. CDR3 DNA sequence: TGTGCCAGCAGCAAACAGGAGTACGAGCAGTACTTC.

This clonotype has at least ten counts. The chain links TRBV4-1 to TRBJ1-4; possibly TRBD1 for D (5 bases). Trimming took 0 bases from V and 7 from J, leaving 12 bases between them. The CDR3 is 15 amino acids. CDR1 is MGHRA, CDR2 YSYEKL, per germline. CDR3 protein: CASSQEWGVGEKLFF. The CDR3 nucleotides read TGCGCCAGCAGCCAAGAATGGGGGGTCGGTGAAAAACTGTTTTTT.

This clonotype was counted a few times. The chain employs TRBV7-2 and TRBJ2-5, with D hard to call. The V end lost 0 bases, the J end lost 5 bases, and 7 bases lay between the germline ends. CDR1 SGHTA and CDR2 FQGNSA come from the germline V gene. The length of the CDR3 is 13 residues. CDR3 residues: CASSLAGWETQYF. The CDR3 coding sequence is TGTGCCAGCAGCTTAGCGGGGTGGGAGACCCAGTACTTC.

The V gene is TRBV11-1, the J gene TRBJ1-1; 7 positions match TRBD1. V shed 5 bases, J shed 10 bases, and the junction held 13 bases outside the gene matches. CDR1 is SGHAT and CDR2 is FQDESV in the germline V gene (reference sequence). This CDR3 comprises 14 residues. CDR3 DNA sequence: TGTGCCAGCAGCCCAGGGGGAAGACCCCACAGAGCTTTCTTT. Translating gives CASSPGGRPHRAFF.

Of note for this clonotype: Compared with germline, one end of the junction differs, possibly owing to a read error. The chain employs TRBV11-2 and TRBJ1-1; 11 bases map to TRBD1. Germline-derived CDR1 and CDR2 are SGHAT and FQNNGV. The CDR3 loop spans 15 amino acids. CDR3 nucleotides: TGTGCCAGCAGCTTAGTTCGAGGACAGGGGGCTGAGGCTTTCTTT. It codes for CASSLVRGQGAEAFF. Supplemented by reference TRBV11-2 and TRBJ1-1, the full variable domain reads EAGVAQSPRYKIIEKRQSVAFWCNPISGHATLYWYQQILGQGPKLLIQFQNNGVVDDSQLPKDRFSAERLKGVDSTLKIQPAKLEDSAVYLCASSLVRGQGAEAFFGQGTRLTVV.

The chain links TRBV11-3 to TRBJ2-1; the D gene could be TRBD1 or TRBD2 (6 bases each). The CDR3 spans 15 residues. Germline CDR1 reads SGHNT; CDR2 reads YENEEA. V was cut by 5 bases and J by 12 bases, with 23 bases left in between. The CDR3 DNA reads as TGTGCCAGCAGCCCGGGACACGCAGGGGACTCGGGGCAGTTCTTC. Amino acid sequence: CASSPGHAGDSGQFF. Together with reference TRBV11-3 and TRBJ2-1, the CDR3 gives the full variable domain: EAGVVQSPRYKIIEKKQPVAFWCNPISGHNTLYWYLQNLGQGPELLIRYENEEAVDDSQLPKDRFSAERLKGVDSTLKIQPAELGDSAVYLCASSPGHAGDSGQFFGPGTRLTVL.

This clonotype was recorded many times. This chain connects TRBV7-9 to TRBJ1-1; the D gene is possibly TRBD1 (5 bases). Trimming pared 6 bases from V and 3 bases from J, leaving 14 bases between. CDR1 SEHNR and CDR2 FQNEAQ come from the germline V gene (reference sequence). The CDR3 sequence is 14 residues long. CDR3 loop: CASRANVGDTEAFF. CDR3 DNA: TGTGCCAGCAGGGCAAATGTAGGGGACACTGAAGCTTTCTTT.

There are a few counts of this clonotype. The V gene is TRBV20-1, the J gene TRBJ2-3; 16 bases are shared with TRBD2. The CDR3 consists of 16 residues. The germline CDR1 and CDR2 sequences are DFQATT and SNEGSKA (reference sequence). The CDR3 loop reads CRLIPGLAGGPNTQYF. The DNA for the CDR3 is TGCAGACTAATTCCGGGACTAGCGGGGGGGCCGAATACGCAGTATTTT.

This clonotype was seen a handful of times. This chain links TRBV15 with TRBJ1-2; D is uncertain. The length of the CDR3 is 13 residues. Trimming removed 3 bases at V and 4 bases at J, with 9 bases between. Germline CDR1 reads LNHNV; CDR2 reads YYDKDF (reference sequence). The CDR3 DNA reads TGTGCCACCAGCAGGAGAGAGCTCTATGGCTACACCTTC. Encoded protein: CATSRRELYGYTF. The full variable domain, completed using reference TRBV15 and TRBJ1-2, is DAMVIQNPRYQVTQFGKPVTLSCSQTLNHNVMYWYQQKSSQAPKLLFHYYDKDFNNEADTPDNFQSRRPNTSFCFLDIRSPGLGDTAMYLCATSRRELYGYTFGSGTRLTVV.

The chain carries TRBV19 and TRBJ2-1, with D perhaps matching TRBD2 (6 bases). CDR1 LNHDA and CDR2 SQIVND come from the germline V gene (reference sequence). Between the trimmed V and J ends, which lost 6 bases and 8 bases, there was a span of 20 bases. The CDR3 is 15 amino acids. Written as DNA, the CDR3 is TGTGCCAGTAGGGGACTCGGGCCCCCCGGGGATGAGCAGTTCTTC. It encodes CASRGLGPPGDEQFF.

The V gene is TRBV6-5, the J gene TRBJ2-6, with D perhaps given as TRBD1 or TRBD2 (6 bases each). This CDR3 is built from 16 residues. The V end was cut by 3 bases, the J end by 1 base, with 10 bases between. Germline V gene data show CDR1 as MNHEY and CDR2 as SVGAGI. CDR3 bases: TGTGCCAGCAGTTATATAGGGGGGTCTGGGGCCAACGTCCTGACTTTC. Translated, it gives CASSYIGGSGANVLTF.

This sequence joins TRBV11-2 and TRBJ2-1; 10 bases are shared with TRBD2. In germline, CDR1 is SGHAT, CDR2 FQNNGV. This CDR3 spans 19 amino acids. V gave up 4 bases and J gave up 0 bases; unmatched junction bases: 12. The CDR3 region is CASSWGASGGPSSYNEQFF. The CDR3 DNA sequence: TGTGCCAGCAGCTGGGGCGCTAGCGGGGGCCCTAGCTCCTACAATGAGCAGTTCTTC.

This clonotype was recorded many times. The V call is TRBV29-1, the J call TRBJ2-3; TRBD1 aligns across 10 bases. CDR1 SQVTM and CDR2 ANQGSEA come from the germline V gene. The CDR3 covers 15 residues. V lost 5 bases, J lost 2 bases, and 7 bases stayed unmatched. The CDR3 loop is CSVPRTGGYTDTQYF. CDR3 coding DNA: TGCAGCGTTCCGCGGACAGGGGGTTACACAGATACGCAGTATTTT.

In its sample, this clonotype was seen many times. The chain has TRBV6-1 and TRBJ2-7, with D uncertain. V was shortened by 4 bases and J by 3 bases, with 13 bases between the two germline ends. This CDR3 has 14 residues. The germline gives CDR1 MNHNS, CDR2 SASEGT. In DNA form, the CDR3 reads TGTGCCAGCAGTGTTAGGAAAGGCGGCTACGAGCAGTACGTC. It codes for CASSVRKGGYEQYV.

This clonotype was counted ten times or more. The chain has TRBV18 and TRBJ2-5; D is unresolved. The CDR3 consists of 16 residues. CDR1 KGHSH and CDR2 LQKENI come from the germline V gene. Trimming removed 2 bases from V and 0 bases from J, with 13 bases in between. The CDR3 region is CASSPIATQNQETQYF. In DNA, the CDR3 is TGTGCCAGCTCACCAATCGCCACACAAAACCAAGAGACCCAGTACTTC.

At least ten counts were recorded for this clonotype. The V and J genes are TRBV9 and TRBJ2-7; 11 bases agree with TRBD1. There are 16 residues in the CDR3. CDR1 and CDR2 from the germline V gene are SGDLS and YYNGEE. Trimming cost V 0 bases and J 5 bases; bases outside gene matches: 7. The CDR3 DNA sequence: TGTGCCAGCAGCGTAGATTCGGGACAGGGGGTCCACGAGCAGTACTTC. It is translated as CASSVDSGQGVHEQYF.

The chain joins TRBV4-2 to TRBJ2-4; 10 nucleotides line up with TRBD1. CDR1 LGHNA and CDR2 YNFKEQ come from the germline V gene. This CDR3 region has 14 residues. The V and J ends lost 5 bases and 6 bases, in that order; junction bases with no gene match: 4. The CDR3 sequence: CASSNDRGLNIQYF. CDR3 in DNA: TGTGCCAGCAGCAACGACAGGGGGCTAAACATTCAGTACTTC.